Sequencing of this T cell receptor beta chain was carried out in a study of PD-L1 blockade in urothelial cancer. Overall study context: Patients' histories included 0 to 3 prior chemotherapy regimens. Blood was tested 3 weeks (second dose) and 6 weeks into treatment.

Patients yielded 1 to 8 samples each, pretreatment and on-treatment. Every PCR got spiked synthetic TCR analog templates. Some clones are missing from TCRdb's copy, which holds only in-frame ones; the method was immunoSEQ multiplex PCR. The sample yields tens of thousands of clones, around 88% seen once. Germline CDR1 KGHSH, CDR2 LQKENI. This CDR3 is built from 14 residues. The germline V and J ends were trimmed by 6 bases and 0 bases, with 11 bases remaining between them. The source of this sequence is a man aged 55 to 70 with urothelial cancer. The sequencing here drew on PBMCs, taken around atezolizumab (anti-PD-L1) treatment. The chain has TRBV18 and TRBJ1-1; no reliable D call. The CDR3 protein is CASSGKSLNTEAFF. CDR3 nucleotide sequence: TGTGCCAGCTCTGGTAAGAGTTTGAACACTGAAGCTTTCTTT.